This T cell receptor beta chain was documented in a study of blood T cell repertoires in COVID-19. For the study at large: The United States, Italy and Spain supplied acute and convalescent COVID-19 samples.

The CDR3 totals 14 residues. Germline assignment: CDR1 SGHDT and CDR2 YYEEEE. Trimming stripped 0 bases from V and 4 bases from J, with 8 bases between. Original analysis: Amplification with reference gene primers provided the estimates of nucleated cell counts. Profiling relied on immunoSEQ multiplex PCR, and the TCRdb table lists in-frame clones only, not all of them. V and J calls and clone size are given by that table; D and trimming were obtained from the DNA. The profile shows around 130,000 clones, 70% to 90% of them singletons. The clonotype was recovered from a man aged 60 to 75 with acute or convalescent COVID-19. The V gene is TRBV5-6, the J gene TRBJ1-5; D call uncertain. Specimen: peripheral blood. The CDR3 DNA sequence: TGTGCCAGCAGCTTGGTCGGTTTTAATCAGCCCCAGCATTTT. Its translation is CASSLVGFNQPQHF.